This T cell receptor (beta chain) was sequenced for a study of beta chain features in type 1 diabetes. The study's findings and limits: Moderately but significantly shorter TCRB CDR3s were found in Type 1 diabetes patients in all four CD4+ subsets.

One heparinised blood draw averaging about 116 mL was given by each donor. Researchers reported sorting CD4+ naive, central memory, regulatory and stem cell-like memory cells via CD45RO/CCR7/CD25/CD127/CD95/CD27. With respect to this clone: Its antigen is not identified.

Sequencing targeted expressed TCRB transcripts, as all isolated RNA had been reverse transcribed. Some clones are missing from TCRdb's copy, which holds only in-frame ones; the method was immunoSEQ multiplex PCR. Of a few hundred thousand clones listed, less than 15% are singletons. The length of the CDR3 is 14 residues. V dropped 0 bases and J dropped 7 bases, with 11 bases sitting between them. CDR1 and CDR2 from the germline V gene are SGDLS and YYNGEE. The sequencing input was naive CD4+ T cells from blood. The chain is built from TRBV9 and TRBJ2-1; D remains ambiguous. This clonotype originated in a woman aged 18-30 years with type 1 diabetes. The CDR3 spells CASSVGLLRNEQFF. CDR3 bases: TGTGCCAGCAGCGTAGGTCTACTCCGGAATGAGCAGTTCTTC.